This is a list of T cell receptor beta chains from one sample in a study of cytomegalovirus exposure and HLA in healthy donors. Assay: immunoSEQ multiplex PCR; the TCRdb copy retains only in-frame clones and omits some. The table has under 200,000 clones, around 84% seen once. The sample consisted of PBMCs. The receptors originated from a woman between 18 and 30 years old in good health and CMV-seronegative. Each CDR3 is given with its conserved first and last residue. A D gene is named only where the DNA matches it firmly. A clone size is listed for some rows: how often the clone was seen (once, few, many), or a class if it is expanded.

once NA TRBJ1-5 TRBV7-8 CASSLREARPQHF TGTGCCAGCAGCTTAAGAGAGGCTCGGCCCCAGCATTTT
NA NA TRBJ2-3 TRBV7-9 CASSPRLTGVTDTQYF TGTGCCAGCAGCCCCCGCCTGACAGGAGTCACAGATACGCAGTATTTT
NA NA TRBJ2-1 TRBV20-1 CSASGGNEQFF TGCAGTGCTAGTGGCGGTAATGAGCAGTTCTTC
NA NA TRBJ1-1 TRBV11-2 CASSFHPRESRTEAFF TGTGCCAGCAGCTTCCATCCCCGGGAAAGTCGGACTGAAGCTTTCTTT
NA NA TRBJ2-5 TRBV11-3 CASSLGGSGEKTQYF TGTGCCAGCAGCTTAGGTGGGTCCGGAGAAAAGACCCAGTACTTC
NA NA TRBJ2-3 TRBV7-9 CASSRAGASTDTQYF TGTGCCAGCAGTCGGGCAGGGGCTAGCACAGATACGCAGTATTTT
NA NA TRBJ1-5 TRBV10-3 CAISESARGGQPQHF TGTGCCATCAGTGAGTCGGCCAGGGGTGGTCAGCCCCAGCATTTT
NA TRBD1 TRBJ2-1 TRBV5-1 CASSLGTRDRGDEQFF TGCGCCAGCAGCTTGGGGACCCGGGACAGGGGCGATGAGCAGTTCTTC
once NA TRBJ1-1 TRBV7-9 CASSLAGPEAFF TGTGCCAGCAGCTTAGCTGGGCCGGAAGCTTTCTTT
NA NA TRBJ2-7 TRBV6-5 CASSLTGLREQYF TGTGCCAGCAGTTTAACAGGGCTGCGGGAGCAGTACTTC
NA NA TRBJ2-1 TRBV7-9 CASSQGGVEQFF TGTGCCAGCAGCCAGGGGGGAGTTGAGCAGTTCTTC
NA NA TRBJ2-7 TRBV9 CASSVGPGAYEQYF TGTGCCAGCAGCGTAGGGCCGGGAGCCTACGAGCAGTACTTC